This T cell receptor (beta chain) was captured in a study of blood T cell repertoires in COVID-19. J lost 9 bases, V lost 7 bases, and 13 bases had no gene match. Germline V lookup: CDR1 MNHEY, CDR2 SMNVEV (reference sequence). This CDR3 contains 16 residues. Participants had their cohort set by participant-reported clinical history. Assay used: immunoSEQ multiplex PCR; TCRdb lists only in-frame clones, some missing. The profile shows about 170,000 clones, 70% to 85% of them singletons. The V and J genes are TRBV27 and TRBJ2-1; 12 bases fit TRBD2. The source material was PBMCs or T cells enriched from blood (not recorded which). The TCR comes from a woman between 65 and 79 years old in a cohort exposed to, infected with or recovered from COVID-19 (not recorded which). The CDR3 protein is CASTRLAGGPRTEQFF. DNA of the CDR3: TGTGCCAGCACCCGGCTAGCGGGAGGGCCAAGGACTGAGCAGTTCTTC.